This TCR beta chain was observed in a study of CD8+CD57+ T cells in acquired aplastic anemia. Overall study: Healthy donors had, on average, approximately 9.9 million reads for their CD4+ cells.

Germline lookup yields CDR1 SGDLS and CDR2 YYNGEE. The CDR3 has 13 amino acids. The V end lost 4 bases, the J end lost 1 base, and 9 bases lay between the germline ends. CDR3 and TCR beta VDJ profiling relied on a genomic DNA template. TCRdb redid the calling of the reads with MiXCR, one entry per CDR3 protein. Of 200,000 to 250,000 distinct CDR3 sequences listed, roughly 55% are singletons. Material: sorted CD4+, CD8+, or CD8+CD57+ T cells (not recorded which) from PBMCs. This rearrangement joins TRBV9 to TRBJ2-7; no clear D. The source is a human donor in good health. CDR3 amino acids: CASSRASSYEQYF. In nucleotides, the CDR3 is TGTGCCAGCAGCCGAGCCTCATCCTACGAGCAGTACTTC.